The 11 T cell receptor beta chains below come from one sample, sequenced in a study of shared clonotypes between healthy human individuals. Generated by immunoSEQ multiplex PCR, the TCRdb table keeps only in-frame clones and is missing some. Here the sample spans hundreds of thousands of clones, less than 80% being singletons. The sample consisted of memory CD4+ T cells sorted from blood. The subset denotes: CD45RA-negative fraction. The receptors were gathered from a woman younger than 45 in good health.

This rearrangement joins TRBV28 to TRBJ2-7; D remains ambiguous. The CDR3 spans 12 residues. Germline CDR1 is MDHEN and CDR2 is SYDVKM. V lost 7 bases and J 6 bases, leaving 13 bases between the germline ends. The CDR3 spells CASNQPSGEQYF. The CDR3, as DNA: TGTGCCAGCAACCAGCCCTCGGGCGAGCAGTACTTC.

V usage is TRBV6-1 and J usage is TRBJ1-5; D unclear. Germline V gene lookup returns CDR1 MNHNS and CDR2 SASEGT. The CDR3 has 15 residues. Trimming pared 3 bases from V and 2 bases from J, leaving 11 bases between. CDR3 sequence (DNA): TGTGCCAGCAGTGAGTTTATGGGTGGCAATCAGCCCCAGCATTTT. This sequence encodes CASSEFMGGNQPQHF.

In this sample, this clone turned up once. This chain joins TRBV5-1 and TRBJ2-2, with unresolved D. CDR1 and CDR2 from the germline V gene are SGHRS and YFSETQ. This CDR3 is built from 16 residues. V dropped 2 bases and J dropped 6 bases, with 17 bases sitting between them. CDR3: CASSFEGFTSAGELFF. DNA of the CDR3: TGCGCCAGCAGCTTTGAAGGGTTTACTTCCGCCGGGGAGCTGTTTTTT.

This chain links TRBV29-1 with TRBJ2-1, with D unresolved. Germline values: CDR1 SQVTM, CDR2 ANQGSEA. Trimming took off 7 bases at V and 6 bases at J, with 16 bases between the two ends. This CDR3 is 13 amino acids long. The CDR3 sequence is CSAEMGFPNEQFF. The CDR3 nucleotides read TGCAGCGCTGAGATGGGTTTCCCCAATGAGCAGTTCTTC.

This sequence joins TRBV28 and TRBJ1-2, with D unresolved. Germline-derived CDR1 and CDR2 are MDHEN and SYDVKM. The CDR3 sequence is 16 residues long. The V end was cut by 6 bases, the J end by 0 bases, with 17 bases between. CDR3 protein: CASRPGLGDPNYGYTF. Here the CDR3 DNA reads TGTGCCAGCAGACCCGGGTTGGGCGACCCTAACTATGGCTACACCTTC.

This rearrangement joins TRBV28 to TRBJ2-7; TRBD2 agrees at 12 bases. The germline V gene encodes CDR1 MDHEN and CDR2 SYDVKM. The CDR3 sequence is 18 residues long. The V gene end was trimmed by 1 base and the J gene end by 6 bases; junction bases not matched to a gene: 13. The CDR3 is CASSLSLFLAGGPFEQYF. The CDR3 bases are TGTGCCAGCAGTTTATCCTTGTTTCTAGCGGGAGGGCCATTCGAGCAGTACTTC.

The chain carries TRBV6-5 and TRBJ2-3, with 11 positions matching TRBD2. V dropped 10 bases and J dropped 4; count of bases not matched to a gene: 7. CDR1 and CDR2 (germline): MNHEY, SVGAGI. This CDR3 region has 14 residues. CDR3 protein: CATQLAGAADTQYF. The CDR3 bases are TGTGCCACCCAACTAGCGGGAGCAGCAGATACGCAGTATTTT.

The chain uses TRBV6-1 and TRBJ2-7; tentatively, D is TRBD1 (6 bases). Germline V gives CDR1 MNHNS, CDR2 SASEGT. V was pared by 7 bases and J by 2 bases, with 9 bases between. The CDR3 extends over 12 amino acids. Here the CDR3 reads CASIEGAYEQYF. CDR3 sequence (DNA): TGTGCCAGCATCGAGGGGGCCTACGAGCAGTACTTC.

This chain joins TRBV4-2 and TRBJ2-7; 9 positions match TRBD2. In germline, CDR1 is LGHNA, CDR2 YNFKEQ. The CDR3 length is 15 residues. V shed 0 bases, J shed 6 bases, and the junction held 6 bases outside the gene matches. The chain's CDR3 is CASSQDPLAGGEQYF. The CDR3 region has the DNA TGTGCCAGCAGCCAAGATCCACTAGCGGGCGGCGAGCAGTACTTC.

This clone came up a few times. The chain recombines TRBV4-1 with TRBJ2-1; 8 nucleotides agree with TRBD2. V shed 1 base and J 4 bases; nucleotides not matched to a gene: 9. This CDR3 is built from 17 residues. Germline assignment: CDR1 MGHRA and CDR2 YSYEKL. The CDR3 here is CASSQARSGGIYNEQFF. The CDR3 region has the DNA TGCGCCAGCAGCCAAGCCCGTTCGGGGGGGATATACAATGAGCAGTTCTTC.

This CDR3 is CASSLEPVSSYEQYF. Here the CDR3 DNA reads TGTGCCAGCAGCTTAGAACCGGTGAGCTCCTACGAGCAGTACTTC. The chain has TRBV7-8 and TRBJ2-7, with D hard to call. The CDR3 has 15 amino acids. Trimming stripped 1 base from V and 0 bases from J, with 10 bases between. Germline V gene data show CDR1 as SGHVS and CDR2 as FQNEAQ.